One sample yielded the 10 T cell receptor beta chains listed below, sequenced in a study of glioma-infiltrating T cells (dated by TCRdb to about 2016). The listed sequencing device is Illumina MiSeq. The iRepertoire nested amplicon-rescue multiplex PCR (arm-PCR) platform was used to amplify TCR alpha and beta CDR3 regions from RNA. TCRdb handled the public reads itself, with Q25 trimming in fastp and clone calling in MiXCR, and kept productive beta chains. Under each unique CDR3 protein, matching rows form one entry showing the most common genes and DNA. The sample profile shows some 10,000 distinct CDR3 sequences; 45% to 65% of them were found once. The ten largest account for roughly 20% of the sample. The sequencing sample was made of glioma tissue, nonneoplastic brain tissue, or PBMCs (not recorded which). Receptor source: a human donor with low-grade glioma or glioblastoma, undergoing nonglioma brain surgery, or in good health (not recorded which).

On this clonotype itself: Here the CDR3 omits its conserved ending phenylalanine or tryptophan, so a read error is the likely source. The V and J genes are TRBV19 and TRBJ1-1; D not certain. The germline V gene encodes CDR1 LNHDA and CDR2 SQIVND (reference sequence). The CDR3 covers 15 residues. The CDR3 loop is CASSPILGSSTKAFS. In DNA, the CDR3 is TGTGCCAGTAGCCCCATATTAGGGTCGAGCACTAAAGCTTTCTCT.

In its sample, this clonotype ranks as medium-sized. Here the CDR3 DNA reads TGTGCCAGCAGCCCAACCGGGACAGGGGGTTCCGGGGATGGCTACACCTTC. It codes for CASSPTGTGGSGDGYTF. The chain couples TRBV7-9 to TRBJ1-2; the match to TRBD1 covers 11 bases. The CDR3 spans 17 residues. J lost 6 bases, V lost 5 bases, and 14 bases had no gene match. CDR1 is SEHNR, CDR2 FQNEAQ, per germline (reference sequence).

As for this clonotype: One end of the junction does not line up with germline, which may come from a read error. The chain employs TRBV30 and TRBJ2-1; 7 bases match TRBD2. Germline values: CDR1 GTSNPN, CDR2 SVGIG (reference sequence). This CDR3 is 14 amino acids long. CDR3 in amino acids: CAWSGPSGYNEKFF. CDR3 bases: TGTGCCTGGAGTGGGCCTAGCGGATACAATGAGAAGTTCTTC.

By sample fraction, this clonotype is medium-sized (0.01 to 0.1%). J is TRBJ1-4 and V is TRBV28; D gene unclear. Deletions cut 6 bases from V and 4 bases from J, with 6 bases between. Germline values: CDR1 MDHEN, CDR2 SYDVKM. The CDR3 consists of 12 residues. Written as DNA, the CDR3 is TGTGCCAGCAGCCGTTTTAATGAAAAACTGTTTTTT. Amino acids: CASSRFNEKLFF.

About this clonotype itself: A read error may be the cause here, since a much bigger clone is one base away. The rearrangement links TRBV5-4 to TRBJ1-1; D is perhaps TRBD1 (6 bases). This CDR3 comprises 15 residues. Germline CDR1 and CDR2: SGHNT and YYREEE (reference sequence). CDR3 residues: CAGSPPRGGSTEAFF. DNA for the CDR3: TGTGCCGGCAGCCCCCCCAGGGGAGGTAGCACTGAAGCTTTCTTT.

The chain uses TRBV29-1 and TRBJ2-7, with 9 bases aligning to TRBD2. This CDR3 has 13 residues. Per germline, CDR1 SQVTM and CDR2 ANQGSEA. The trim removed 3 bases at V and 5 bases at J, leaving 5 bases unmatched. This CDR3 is CSVEVLAGNEQYV. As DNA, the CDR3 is TGCAGCGTTGAGGTGCTAGCGGGAAACGAGCAGTACGTC.

In DNA form, the CDR3 reads TGTGCCAGTAGCGTACAGGGAGGGGTAACTGAAGCTTTCTTT. Translated: CASSVQGGVTEAFF. This chain uses TRBV19 with TRBJ1-1; D is perhaps TRBD1 (6 bases). With 6 bases removed from V and 5 bases from J, the gap between germline ends came to 16 bases. The CDR3 sequence is 14 residues long. CDR1 and CDR2 (germline): LNHDA, SQIVND (reference sequence).

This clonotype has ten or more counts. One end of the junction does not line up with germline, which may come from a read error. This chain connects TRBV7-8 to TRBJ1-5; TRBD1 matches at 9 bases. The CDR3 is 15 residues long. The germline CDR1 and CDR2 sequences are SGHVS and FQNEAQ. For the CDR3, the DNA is TGTGCCGGCAGCCAAGGACAGGGGCAGAATCAGCCCCAGCATTTT. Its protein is CAGSQGQGQNQPQHF. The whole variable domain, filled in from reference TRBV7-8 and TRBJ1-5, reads GAGVSQSPRYKVAKRGQDVALRCDPISGHVSLFWYQQALGQGPEFLTYFQNEAQLDKSGLPSDRFFAERPEGSVSTLKIQRTQQEDSAVYLCAGSQGQGQNQPQHFGDGTRLSIL.

This CDR3 reads CASTSADWRGHDTQYF. The DNA of the CDR3 is TGTGCCAGCACTTCTGCCGACTGGCGTGGGCACGATACCCAGTACTTC. The rearrangement uses TRBV28 and TRBJ2-5; D gene unclear. The germline V and J ends were trimmed by 7 bases and 8 bases, with 26 bases remaining between them. Germline V gives CDR1 MDHEN, CDR2 SYDVKM. The CDR3 is made up of 16 amino acids.

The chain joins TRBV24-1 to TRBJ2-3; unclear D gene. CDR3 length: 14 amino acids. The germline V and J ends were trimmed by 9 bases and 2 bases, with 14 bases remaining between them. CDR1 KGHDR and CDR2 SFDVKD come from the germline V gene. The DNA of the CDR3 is TGTGCCACCGTTCCCGGGTCCCACACAGATACGCAGTATTTT. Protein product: CATVPGSHTDTQYF.